This T cell receptor (beta chain) was observed in a study of blood T cell repertoires in COVID-19. Looking at the study overall: Samples taken during acute and convalescent COVID-19 were collected in the United States, Italy and Spain. T cells, B-cell-depleted T cells, or PBMCs supplied cDNA or gDNA.

In the authors' workflow: From reference gene primer amplification, estimates of nucleated cell counts were derived. The method was immunoSEQ multiplex PCR; TCRdb's version includes in-frame clones alone and lacks a portion of them. The DNA was the basis for D and trimming; V, J and clone size are from that table. Here the sample spans 240,000 or so clones, about 86% being singletons. Germline CDR1 and CDR2: LGHNA and YSLEER. There are 17 residues in the CDR3. V was clipped by 0 bases and J by 3 bases, with 18 bases between them. This clone was recorded only once. This sequence joins TRBV4-3 and TRBJ2-7; possible D gene TRBD2, 5 bases. The sequenced material came from peripheral blood. This clonotype was sampled from a man aged 55 to 70 with acute or convalescent COVID-19. Here the CDR3 reads CASSQDPGLPPYYEQYF. The CDR3 DNA follows: TGCGCCAGCAGCCAAGACCCAGGACTGCCGCCCTACTACGAGCAGTACTTC.